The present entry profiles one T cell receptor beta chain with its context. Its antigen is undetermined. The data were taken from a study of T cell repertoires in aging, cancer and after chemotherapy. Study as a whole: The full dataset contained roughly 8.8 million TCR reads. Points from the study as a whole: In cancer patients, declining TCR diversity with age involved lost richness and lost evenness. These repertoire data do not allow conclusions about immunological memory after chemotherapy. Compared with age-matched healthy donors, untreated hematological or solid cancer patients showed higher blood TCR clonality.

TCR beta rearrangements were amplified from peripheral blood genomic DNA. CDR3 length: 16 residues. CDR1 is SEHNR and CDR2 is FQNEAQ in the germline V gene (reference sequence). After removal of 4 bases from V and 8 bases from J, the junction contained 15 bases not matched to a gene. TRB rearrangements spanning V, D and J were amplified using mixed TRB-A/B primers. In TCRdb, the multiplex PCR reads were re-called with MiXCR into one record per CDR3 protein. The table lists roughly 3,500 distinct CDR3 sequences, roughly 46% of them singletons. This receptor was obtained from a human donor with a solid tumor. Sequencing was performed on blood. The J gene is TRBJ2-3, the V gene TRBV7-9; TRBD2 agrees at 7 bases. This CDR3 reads CASSSPGGGGSGTQYF. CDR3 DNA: TGTGCCAGCAGCTCCCCTGGGGGGGGAGGATCGGGTACGCAGTATTTT.